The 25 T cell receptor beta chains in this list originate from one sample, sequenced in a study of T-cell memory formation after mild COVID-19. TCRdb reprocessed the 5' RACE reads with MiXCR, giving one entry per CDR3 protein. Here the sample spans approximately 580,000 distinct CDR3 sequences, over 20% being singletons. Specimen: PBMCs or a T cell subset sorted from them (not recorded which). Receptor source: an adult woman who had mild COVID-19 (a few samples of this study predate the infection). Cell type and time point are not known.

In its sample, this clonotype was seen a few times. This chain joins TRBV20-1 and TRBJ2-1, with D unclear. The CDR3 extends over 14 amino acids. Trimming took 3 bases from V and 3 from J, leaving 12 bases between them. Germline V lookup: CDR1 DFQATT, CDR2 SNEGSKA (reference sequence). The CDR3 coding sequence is TGCAGTGCTAGCGGACGCCTGAACTACAATGAGCAGTTCTTC. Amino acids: CSASGRLNYNEQFF.

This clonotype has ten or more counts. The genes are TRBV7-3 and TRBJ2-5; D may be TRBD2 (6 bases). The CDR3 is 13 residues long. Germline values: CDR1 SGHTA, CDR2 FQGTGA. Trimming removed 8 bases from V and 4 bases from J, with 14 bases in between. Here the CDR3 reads CASGASVGETQYF. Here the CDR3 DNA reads TGTGCCAGCGGAGCTAGCGTCGGAGAGACCCAGTACTTC.

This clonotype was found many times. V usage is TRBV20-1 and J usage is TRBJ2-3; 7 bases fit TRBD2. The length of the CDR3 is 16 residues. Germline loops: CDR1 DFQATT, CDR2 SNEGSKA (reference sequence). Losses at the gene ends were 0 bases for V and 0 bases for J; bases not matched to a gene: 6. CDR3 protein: CSAREAGITSTDTQYF. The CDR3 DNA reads TGCAGTGCTAGAGAAGCGGGGATTACTAGCACAGATACGCAGTATTTT.

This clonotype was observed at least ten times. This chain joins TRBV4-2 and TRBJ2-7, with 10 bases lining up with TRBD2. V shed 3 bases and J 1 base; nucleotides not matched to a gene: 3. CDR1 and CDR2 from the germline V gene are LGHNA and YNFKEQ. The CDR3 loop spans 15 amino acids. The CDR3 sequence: CASSQGTSESYEQYF. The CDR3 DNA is TGTGCCAGCAGCCAGGGGACTAGCGAGTCCTACGAGCAGTACTTC.

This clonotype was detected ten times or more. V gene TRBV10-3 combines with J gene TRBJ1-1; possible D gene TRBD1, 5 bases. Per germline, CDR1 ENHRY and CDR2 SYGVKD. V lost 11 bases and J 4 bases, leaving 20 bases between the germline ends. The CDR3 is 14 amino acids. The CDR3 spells CAVNRDAGPTEAFF. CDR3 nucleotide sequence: TGTGCCGTGAACCGGGACGCTGGGCCCACTGAAGCTTTCTTT.

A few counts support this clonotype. In DNA form, the CDR3 reads TGCAGTGCTAGAGATCAAACCTACGAGCAGTACTTC. It specifies CSARDQTYEQYF. This sequence joins TRBV20-1 and TRBJ2-7, with D uncertain. The V and J ends lost 0 bases and 2 bases respectively, with 5 bases between them. The CDR3 is made up of 12 amino acids. CDR1 and CDR2 (germline): DFQATT, SNEGSKA (reference sequence).

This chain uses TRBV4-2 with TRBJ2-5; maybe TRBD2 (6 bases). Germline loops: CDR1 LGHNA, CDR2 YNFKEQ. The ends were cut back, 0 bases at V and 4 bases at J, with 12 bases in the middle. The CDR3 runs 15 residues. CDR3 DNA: TGTGCCAGCAGCCAAGATAGGGGACTCTTAGAGACCCAGTACTTC. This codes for CASSQDRGLLETQYF.

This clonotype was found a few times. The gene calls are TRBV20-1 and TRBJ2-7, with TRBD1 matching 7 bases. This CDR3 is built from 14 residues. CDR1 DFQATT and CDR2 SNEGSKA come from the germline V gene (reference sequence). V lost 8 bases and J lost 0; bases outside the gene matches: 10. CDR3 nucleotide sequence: TGCAGTACCCGATCCGGGACAGACTCCTACGAGCAGTACTTC. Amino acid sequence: CSTRSGTDSYEQYF.

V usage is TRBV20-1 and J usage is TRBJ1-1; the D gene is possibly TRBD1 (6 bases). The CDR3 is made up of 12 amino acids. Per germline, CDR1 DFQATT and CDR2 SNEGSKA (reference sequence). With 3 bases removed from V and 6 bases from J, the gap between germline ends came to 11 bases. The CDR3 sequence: CSARGRGAEAFF. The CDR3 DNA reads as TGCAGTGCTAGGGGCAGGGGAGCTGAAGCTTTCTTT.

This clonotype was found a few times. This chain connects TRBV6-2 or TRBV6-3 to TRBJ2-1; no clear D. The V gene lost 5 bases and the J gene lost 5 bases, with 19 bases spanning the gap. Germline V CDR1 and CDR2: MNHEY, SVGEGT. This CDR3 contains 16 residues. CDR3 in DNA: TGTGCCAGCAGTCAACACGTCCTACCCCCGAACAATGAGCAGTTCTTC. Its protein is CASSQHVLPPNNEQFF.

The CDR3 loop is CSARATLTDTQYF. The CDR3 DNA reads as TGCAGTGCTAGGGCCACGCTCACAGATACGCAGTATTTT. The chain is built from TRBV20-1 and TRBJ2-3; no clear D. CDR3 length equals 13 residues. Looked up from germline, CDR1 is DFQATT and CDR2 is SNEGSKA (reference sequence). The V end lost 3 bases, the J end lost 2 bases, and 9 bases lay between the germline ends.

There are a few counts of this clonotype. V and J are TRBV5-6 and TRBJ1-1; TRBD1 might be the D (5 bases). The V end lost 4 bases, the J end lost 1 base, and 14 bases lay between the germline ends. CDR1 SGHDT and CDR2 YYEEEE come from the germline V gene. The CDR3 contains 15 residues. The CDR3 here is CASSPVGEKNTEAFF. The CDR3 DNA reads TGTGCCAGCAGCCCGGTGGGGGAGAAGAACACTGAAGCTTTCTTT. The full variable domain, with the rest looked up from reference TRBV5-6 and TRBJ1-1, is DAGVTQSPTHLIKTRGQQVTLRCSPKSGHDTVSWYQQALGQGPQFIFQYYEEEERQRGNFPDRFSGHQFPNYSSELNVNALLLGDSALYLCASSPVGEKNTEAFFGQGTRLTVV.

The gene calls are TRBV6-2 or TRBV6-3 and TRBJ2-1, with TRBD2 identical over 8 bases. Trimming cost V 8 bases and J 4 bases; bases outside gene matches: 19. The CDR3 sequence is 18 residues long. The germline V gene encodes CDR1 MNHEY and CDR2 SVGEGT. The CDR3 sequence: CASSLPQLQREWYNEQFF. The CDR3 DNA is TGTGCCAGCTCACTCCCACAGTTGCAGCGGGAGTGGTACAATGAGCAGTTCTTC.

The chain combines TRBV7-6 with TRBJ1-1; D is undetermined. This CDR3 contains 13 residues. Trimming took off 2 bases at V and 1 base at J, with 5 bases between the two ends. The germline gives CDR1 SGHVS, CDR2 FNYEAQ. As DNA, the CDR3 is TGTGCCAGCAGCTTATGGAGGAACACTGAAGCTTTCTTT. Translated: CASSLWRNTEAFF.

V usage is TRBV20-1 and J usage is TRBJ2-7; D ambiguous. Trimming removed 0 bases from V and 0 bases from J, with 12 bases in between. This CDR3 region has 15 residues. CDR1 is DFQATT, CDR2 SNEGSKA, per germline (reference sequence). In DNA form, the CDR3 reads TGCAGTGCTAGAGATCGGATTTTGGCCTCCTACGAGCAGTACTTC. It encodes CSARDRILASYEQYF.

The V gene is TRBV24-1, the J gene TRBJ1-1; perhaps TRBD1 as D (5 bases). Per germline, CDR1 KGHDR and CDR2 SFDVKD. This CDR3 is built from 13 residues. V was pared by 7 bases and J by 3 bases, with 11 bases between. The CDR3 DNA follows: TGTGCCACCAGAGCAGGGATCCACACTGAAGCTTTCTTT. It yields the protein CATRAGIHTEAFF.

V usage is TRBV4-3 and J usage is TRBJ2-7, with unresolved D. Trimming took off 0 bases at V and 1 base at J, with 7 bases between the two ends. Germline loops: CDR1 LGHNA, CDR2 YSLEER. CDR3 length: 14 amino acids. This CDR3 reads CASSQDSYSYEQYF. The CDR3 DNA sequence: TGCGCCAGCAGCCAAGATAGCTATTCCTACGAGCAGTACTTC.

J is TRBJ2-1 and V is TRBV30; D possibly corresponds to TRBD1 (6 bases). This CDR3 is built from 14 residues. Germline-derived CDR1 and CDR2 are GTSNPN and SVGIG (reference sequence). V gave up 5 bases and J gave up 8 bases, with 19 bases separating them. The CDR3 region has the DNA TGTGCCTGGGGGGGCCCCGGCCATTGGGATGAGCAGTTCTTC. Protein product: CAWGGPGHWDEQFF.

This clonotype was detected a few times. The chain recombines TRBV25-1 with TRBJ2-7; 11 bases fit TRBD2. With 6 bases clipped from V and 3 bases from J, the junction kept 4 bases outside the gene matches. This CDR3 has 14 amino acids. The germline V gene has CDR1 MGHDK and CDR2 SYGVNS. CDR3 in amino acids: CASSLTSGNYEQYF. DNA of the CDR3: TGTGCCAGCAGCTTGACTAGCGGGAACTACGAGCAGTACTTC.

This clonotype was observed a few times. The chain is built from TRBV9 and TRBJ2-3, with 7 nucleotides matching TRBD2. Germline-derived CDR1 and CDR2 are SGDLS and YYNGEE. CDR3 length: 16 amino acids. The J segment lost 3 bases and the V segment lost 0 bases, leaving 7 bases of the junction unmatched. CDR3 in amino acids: CASSVGGGIETDTQYF. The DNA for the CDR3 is TGTGCCAGCAGCGTAGGGGGGGGAATTGAGACAGATACGCAGTATTTT.

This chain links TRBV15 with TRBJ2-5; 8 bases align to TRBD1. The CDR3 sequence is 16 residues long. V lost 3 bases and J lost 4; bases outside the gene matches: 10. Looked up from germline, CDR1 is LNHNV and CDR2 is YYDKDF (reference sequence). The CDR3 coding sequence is TGTGCCACCAGCAGCTACAGACAGGGGTCCGGAGAGACCCAGTACTTC. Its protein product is CATSSYRQGSGETQYF.

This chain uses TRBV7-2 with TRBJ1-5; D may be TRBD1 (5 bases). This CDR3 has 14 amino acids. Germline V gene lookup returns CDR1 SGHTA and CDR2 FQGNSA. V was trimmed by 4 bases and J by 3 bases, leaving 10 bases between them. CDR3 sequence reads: CASSSGQNNQPQHF. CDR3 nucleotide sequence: TGTGCCAGCAGCTCAGGACAAAACAATCAGCCCCAGCATTTT.

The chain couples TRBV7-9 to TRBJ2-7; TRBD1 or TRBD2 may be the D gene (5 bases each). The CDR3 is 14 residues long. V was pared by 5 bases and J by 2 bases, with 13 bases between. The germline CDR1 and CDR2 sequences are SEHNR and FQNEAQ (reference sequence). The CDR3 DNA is TGTGCCAGCAGCGCCCGGGACGGACCCTACGAGCAGTACTTC. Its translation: CASSARDGPYEQYF.

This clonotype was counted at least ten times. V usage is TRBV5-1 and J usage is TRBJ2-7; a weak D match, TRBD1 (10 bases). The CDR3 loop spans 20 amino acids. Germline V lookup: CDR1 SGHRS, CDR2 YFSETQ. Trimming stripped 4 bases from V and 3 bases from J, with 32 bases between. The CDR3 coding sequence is TGCGCCAGCAGCCGGGACAGGGGCCGCTTATCGGCTAGCGGGATCTACGAGCAGTACTTC. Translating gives CASSRDRGRLSASGIYEQYF.

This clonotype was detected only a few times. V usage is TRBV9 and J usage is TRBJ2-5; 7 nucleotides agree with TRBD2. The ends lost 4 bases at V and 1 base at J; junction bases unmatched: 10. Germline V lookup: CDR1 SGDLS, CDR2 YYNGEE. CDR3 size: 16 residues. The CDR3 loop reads CASSYSPGGGQETQYF. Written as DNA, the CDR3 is TGTGCCAGCAGCTACTCCCCGGGAGGTGGCCAAGAGACCCAGTACTTC.